The 20 T cell receptor beta chains below come from one sample, sequenced in a study of shared clonotypes between healthy human individuals. Clones were read by immunoSEQ multiplex PCR, and TCRdb kept only the in-frame ones, dropping some. Counted here are around 2,000,000 clones, roughly 94% occurring once; the ten biggest clones make up 0.1% to 0.15%. The sample was naive CD4+ T cells sorted from blood. This sample's subset: CD45RA+ positively selected. The source is a man aged 18 to 30 in good health.

Turning to this clone: This specimen includes other DNA sequences encoding the same CDR3. This chain uses TRBV10-2 with TRBJ1-6, with 9 bases matching TRBD1. Germline values: CDR1 WSHSY, CDR2 SAAADI. CDR3 length: 14 amino acids. Trimming took 6 bases from V and 7 from J; bases not matched to a gene: 4. CDR3: CASRETGGNSPLHF. The CDR3 region has the DNA TGCGCCAGCAGGGAGACAGGGGGAAATTCACCCCTCCACTTT.

This chain links TRBV30 with TRBJ1-1; D unclear. V was trimmed by 8 bases and J by 5 bases, leaving 9 bases between them. The CDR3 totals 10 residues. Germline assignment: CDR1 GTSNPN and CDR2 SVGIG (reference sequence). For the CDR3, the DNA is TGTGCCGGGCGCCGGACTGAAGCTTTCTTT. Protein sequence: CAGRRTEAFF.

A word on this clone: Additional DNA sequences in this sample encode the identical CDR3. The gene calls are TRBV28 and TRBJ1-1; no definite D call. The CDR3 extends over 12 amino acids. CDR1 MDHEN and CDR2 SYDVKM come from the germline V gene. V dropped 5 bases and J dropped 5 bases, with 9 bases sitting between them. The CDR3 nucleotides are TGTGCCAGCAGTGCTCGGGTGACTGAAGCTTTCTTT. Its protein is CASSARVTEAFF. Based on the CDR3 plus reference TRBV28 and TRBJ1-1, the full variable domain is DVKVTQSSRYLVKRTGEKVFLECVQDMDHENMFWYRQDPGLGLRLIYFSYDVKMKEKGDIPEGYSVSREKKERFSLILESASTNQTSMYLCASSARVTEAFFGQGTRLTVV.

The genes are TRBV7-9 and TRBJ2-7; D perhaps matches TRBD1 (5 bases). Trimming shortened V by 1 base and J by 0 bases, and 10 bases separated the two germline ends. The CDR3 consists of 15 residues. Germline V gives CDR1 SEHNR, CDR2 FQNEAQ (reference sequence). In DNA, the CDR3 is TGTGCCAGCAGCTTAGATGCAGGGCCCTCCTACGAGCAGTACTTC. It translates to CASSLDAGPSYEQYF.

The gene calls are TRBV7-2 and TRBJ1-2; no firm D call. This CDR3 is 12 amino acids long. V lost 3 bases and J 8 bases, leaving 10 bases between the germline ends. CDR1 SGHTA and CDR2 FQGNSA come from the germline V gene. The chain's CDR3 is CASSFGTAGYTF. For the CDR3, the DNA is TGTGCCAGCAGCTTTGGAACCGCCGGCTACACCTTC.

The V call is TRBV5-1, the J call TRBJ2-3, with 9 bases lining up with TRBD2. This CDR3 is 16 amino acids long. Germline V CDR1 and CDR2: SGHRS, YFSETQ. V was pared by 6 bases and J by 2 bases, with 10 bases of the junction left unmatched. The CDR3 coding sequence is TGCGCCAGCACCCTAATACTAGCGGGCAACACAGATACGCAGTATTTT. Its translation is CASTLILAGNTDTQYF.

This chain joins TRBV19 and TRBJ2-7; D may be TRBD2 (5 bases). CDR3 length equals 14 residues. Trimming shortened V by 5 bases and J by 6 bases, and 17 bases separated the two germline ends. Germline lookup yields CDR1 LNHDA and CDR2 SQIVND (reference sequence). Here the CDR3 DNA reads TGTGCCAGTAGTGCGAAACTCGGACTGCCCGAGCAGTACTTC. The encoded protein is CASSAKLGLPEQYF.

J is TRBJ2-1 and V is TRBV9; 12 nucleotides line up with TRBD2. Trimming removed 4 bases from V and 1 base from J; junction bases left unmatched: 6. Germline CDR1 reads SGDLS; CDR2 reads YYNGEE. The CDR3 covers 17 residues. The CDR3 nucleotides are TGTGCCAGCAGCCGACGGACTAGCGGGGAGTCCTACAATGAGCAGTTCTTC. Translating it yields CASSRRTSGESYNEQFF.

With regard to this clone: Other DNA sequences within the sample encode an identical CDR3. The rearrangement links TRBV5-1 to TRBJ2-5; D not resolved. The CDR3 runs 13 residues. Germline assignment: CDR1 SGHRS and CDR2 YFSETQ. V lost 0 bases and J lost 5, with 8 bases in between. The CDR3 DNA follows: TGCGCCAGCAGCTTGGCCTTTGGGGAGACCCAGTACTTC. Translated: CASSLAFGETQYF.

The chain employs TRBV2 and TRBJ2-1; the match to TRBD1 covers 7 bases. Germline trimming cut 1 base from V and 7 bases from J; bases unmatched to any gene: 7. The CDR3 sequence is 15 residues long. The germline CDR1 and CDR2 sequences are SNHLY and FYNNEI. The DNA of the CDR3 is TGTGCCAGCAGTGAAGAGGGGGCCCAGTGGAATGAGCAGTTCTTC. Residues: CASSEEGAQWNEQFF.

The chain employs TRBV30 and TRBJ1-6, with D unresolved. V dropped 0 bases and J dropped 4 bases, with 10 bases sitting between them. Per germline, CDR1 GTSNPN and CDR2 SVGIG (reference sequence). The CDR3 has 15 amino acids. CDR3: CAWSVAAIYNSPLHF. Here the CDR3 DNA reads TGTGCCTGGAGTGTGGCAGCAATATATAATTCACCCCTCCACTTT.

The rearrangement uses TRBV6-1 and TRBJ2-7; 8 bases map to TRBD2. In germline, CDR1 is MNHNS, CDR2 SASEGT. The CDR3 spans 14 residues. With 6 bases clipped from V and 4 bases from J, the junction kept 8 bases outside the gene matches. The CDR3 DNA reads as TGTGCCAGCAGCGATAGCGGGGTGAATTACGAGCAGTACTTC. The encoded protein is CASSDSGVNYEQYF.

This clone was recorded only once. The CDR3 region has the DNA TGTGCCAGCAGCTTGACAGGGGCGGGCACAGATACGCAGTATTTT. It codes for CASSLTGAGTDTQYF. The chain links TRBV5-6 to TRBJ2-3; 7 nucleotides line up with TRBD1. Germline CDR1 SGHDT, CDR2 YYEEEE. There are 15 residues in the CDR3. Trimming took 1 base from V and 1 from J; bases not matched to a gene: 3.

The J gene is TRBJ2-5, the V gene TRBV7-2; 7 nucleotides agree with TRBD1. The ends lost 6 bases at V and 5 bases at J; junction bases unmatched: 12. The V gene's germline CDR1 is SGHTA and CDR2 FQGNSA. This CDR3 has 15 amino acids. CDR3 nucleotides: TGTGCCAGCAGGCTTGGAGCAGGGGGTGGCGAGACCCAGTACTTC. This translates into CASRLGAGGGETQYF.

The table lists this clone with a few counts. The chain employs TRBV10-1 and TRBJ1-5; possible D gene TRBD1, 5 bases. CDR3 length equals 13 residues. V shed 2 bases and J shed 6 bases, with 8 bases lying between them. Germline V lookup: CDR1 WNHNN, CDR2 SYGVQD (reference sequence). This CDR3 is CASSEAGAQPQHF. CDR3 sequence (DNA): TGCGCCAGCAGTGAGGCCGGGGCTCAGCCCCAGCATTTT.

This rearrangement joins TRBV10-1 to TRBJ2-7; maybe TRBD1 (6 bases). This CDR3 spans 15 amino acids. Germline CDR1 and CDR2: WNHNN and SYGVQD (reference sequence). With 2 bases removed from V and 3 bases from J, the gap between germline ends came to 14 bases. DNA for the CDR3: TGCGCCAGCAGTGAGGGTAAGGGACACCACTACGAGCAGTACTTC. Encoded protein: CASSEGKGHHYEQYF.

As for this clone: Given a much more abundant clone one base away, this may be a read error. The rearrangement links TRBV28 to TRBJ1-1; D unresolved. Germline CDR1 reads MDHEN; CDR2 reads SYDVKM. The length of the CDR3 is 11 residues. Between the trimmed V and J ends, which lost 6 bases and 5 bases, there was a span of 7 bases. The CDR3 bases are TGTGCCAGCAGCCCGCATACTGAAGCTTTCTTT. This codes for CASSPHTEAFF. The full variable domain, completed using reference TRBV28 and TRBJ1-1, is DVKVTQSSRYLVKRTGEKVFLECVQDMDHENMFWYRQDPGLGLRLIYFSYDVKMKEKGDIPEGYSVSREKKERFSLILESASTNQTSMYLCASSPHTEAFFGQGTRLTVV.

V and J are TRBV5-1 and TRBJ1-4; D gene uncertain. Trimming removed 0 bases from V and 6 bases from J, with 9 bases in between. In germline, CDR1 is SGHRS, CDR2 YFSETQ. The CDR3 extends over 14 amino acids. This CDR3 reads CASSLDAADEKLFF. The CDR3 DNA reads TGCGCCAGCAGCTTGGACGCTGCGGATGAAAAACTGTTTTTT.

This chain uses TRBV5-5 with TRBJ2-1; D may be TRBD2 (6 bases). Trimming pared 5 bases from V and 7 bases from J, leaving 16 bases between. The CDR3 covers 14 residues. The germline V gene has CDR1 SGHKS and CDR2 YYEKEE (reference sequence). CDR3: CASRYWGVTNEQFF. In DNA, the CDR3 is TGTGCCAGCAGGTATTGGGGGGTTACAAATGAGCAGTTCTTC. Filled out from reference TRBV5-5 and TRBJ2-1, the complete variable domain reads DAGVTQSPTHLIKTRGQQVTLRCSPISGHKSVSWYQQVLGQGPQFIFQYYEKEERGRGNFPDRFSARQFPNYSSELNVNALLLGDSALYLCASRYWGVTNEQFFGPGTRLTVL.

This sequence joins TRBV11-2 and TRBJ1-2; 9 bases map to TRBD1. Germline V gives CDR1 SGHAT, CDR2 FQNNGV. This CDR3 spans 14 amino acids. The J segment lost 14 bases and the V segment lost 1 base, leaving 11 bases of the junction unmatched. CDR3 residues: CASSLGGTGHPGTF. For the CDR3, the DNA is TGTGCCAGCAGCTTAGGCGGGACAGGGCATCCTGGGACCTTC. Drawing the rest from reference TRBV11-2 and TRBJ1-2, the complete variable domain is EAGVAQSPRYKIIEKRQSVAFWCNPISGHATLYWYQQILGQGPKLLIQFQNNGVVDDSQLPKDRFSAERLKGVDSTLKIQPAKLEDSAVYLCASSLGGTGHPGTFGSGTRLTVV.